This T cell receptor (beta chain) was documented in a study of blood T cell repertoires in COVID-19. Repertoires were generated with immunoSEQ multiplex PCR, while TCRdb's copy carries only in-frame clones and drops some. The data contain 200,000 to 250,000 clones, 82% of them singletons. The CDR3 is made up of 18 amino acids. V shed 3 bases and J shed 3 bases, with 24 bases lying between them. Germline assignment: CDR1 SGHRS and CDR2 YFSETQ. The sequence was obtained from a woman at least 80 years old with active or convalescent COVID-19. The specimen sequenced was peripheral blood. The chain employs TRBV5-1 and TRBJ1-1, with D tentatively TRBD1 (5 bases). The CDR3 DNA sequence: TGCGCCAGCAGCTGGGGGGTGAACGGGGCTCGCGGAGACACTGAAGCTTTCTTT. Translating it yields CASSWGVNGARGDTEAFF.